This T cell receptor (beta chain) was identified during a study of blood T cell repertoires in COVID-19. Looking at the study overall: Some COVID-19 samples were acute and others convalescent; all came from the United States, Italy and Spain.

Repertoires were generated with immunoSEQ multiplex PCR, while TCRdb's copy carries only in-frame clones and drops some. Found here are fewer than 200,000 clones, 60% to 85% of them singletons; the top ten hold around 8%. This CDR3 region has 17 residues. V lost 0 bases, J lost 1 base, and 15 bases lay in between. Sample: peripheral blood. This chain connects TRBV23-1 to TRBJ1-1; maybe TRBD1 (5 bases). TRBV23-1 is classed as an ORF, of uncertain function. The receptor's source is a woman aged 55-70 years with COVID-19, enrolled during active disease. CDR3 DNA sequence: TGCGCCAGCAGTCAATCATCCGTTCGACAGCCGAACACTGAAGCTTTCTTT. Amino acid sequence: CASSQSSVRQPNTEAFF.